This TCR beta chain derives from a study of blood T cells in healthy people across ages. The CDR3 length is 15 residues. CDR1 and CDR2 from the germline V gene are SGHTA and FQGNSA. Deletions cut 5 bases from V and 4 bases from J, with 16 bases between. This clonotype was found once. For the second PCR, which ran for roughly 6 to 12 cycles, a sample-barcoded 5' primer and a J-beta primer mix were used. Sequencing of every sample gave 2.5 million or more CDR3-containing paired-end reads. Using its own MiXCR run on the 5' RACE reads, TCRdb lists one record per CDR3 protein. The data show 1.2 million to 1.5 million distinct CDR3 sequences, around 59% seen once.

This chain links TRBV7-2 with TRBJ2-3; no clear D. The source of this sequence is a young man in good health. Sequencing input: blood. The CDR3 region is CASSLNRDSADTQYF. In DNA form, the CDR3 reads TGTGCCAGCAGCCTCAATCGAGACTCGGCAGATACGCAGTATTTT.